A single sample is the source of the 27 T cell receptor beta chains below, sequenced in a study of cytomegalovirus exposure and HLA in healthy donors. Primers included in the PCR were 60 Vbeta and 13 Jbeta primers. Assay used: immunoSEQ multiplex PCR; TCRdb lists only in-frame clones, some missing. The sample lists roughly 200,000 clones, around 84% occurring once. The sequenced material came from PBMCs. The source of these receptors is a middle-aged man in good health and CMV-seropositive.

In DNA form, the CDR3 reads TGTGCCAGCAGTGGCAGGGCTGGGGCCAACGTCCTGACTTTC. Translated: CASSGRAGANVLTF. The chain couples TRBV6-1 to TRBJ2-6; tentative D call: TRBD1 (5 bases). CDR3 size: 14 residues. The V end was cut by 4 bases, the J end by 2 bases, with 6 bases between. Germline lookup yields CDR1 MNHNS and CDR2 SASEGT.

The chain uses TRBV27 and TRBJ2-3; 9 positions match TRBD1. The CDR3 runs 14 residues. V dropped 8 bases and J dropped 7; count of bases not matched to a gene: 10. Per the germline V gene, CDR1 is MNHEY and CDR2 is SMNVEV (reference sequence). As DNA, the CDR3 is TGTGCCAGCGGGGGACAGGGTGATATCAATACGCAGTATTTT. It encodes CASGGQGDINTQYF.

This clone was seen a few times. CDR3 in DNA: TGTGCCAGCAGTTTCAATTTTGAGCAGTACTTC. Protein: CASSFNFEQYF. V is TRBV28 and J is TRBJ2-7; D is undetermined. V dropped 3 bases and J dropped 7 bases, with 7 bases sitting between them. This CDR3 spans 11 amino acids. Germline lookup yields CDR1 MDHEN and CDR2 SYDVKM. The variable domain in full, with the rest retrieved from reference TRBV28 and TRBJ2-7, is DVKVTQSSRYLVKRTGEKVFLECVQDMDHENMFWYRQDPGLGLRLIYFSYDVKMKEKGDIPEGYSVSREKKERFSLILESASTNQTSMYLCASSFNFEQYFGPGTRLTVT.

This chain links TRBV5-1 with TRBJ2-5, with 13 bases identical to TRBD2. The CDR3 spans 16 residues. Germline CDR1 is SGHRS and CDR2 is YFSETQ. Trimming took 2 bases from V and 5 from J; bases not matched to a gene: 6. CDR3 in amino acids: CASSLRTSGGLETQYF. The CDR3 DNA reads as TGCGCCAGCAGCTTAAGGACTAGCGGGGGTTTGGAGACCCAGTACTTC.

V is TRBV7-2 and J is TRBJ2-3, with 8 bases aligning to TRBD2. From germline, CDR1 is SGHTA and CDR2 FQGNSA. This CDR3 spans 17 amino acids. The V segment lost 2 bases and the J segment 0 bases; nucleotides outside the gene matches: 7. DNA of the CDR3: TGTGCCAGCAGCTTATACGGGACGGGGGGGAGCACAGATACGCAGTATTTT. Protein product: CASSLYGTGGSTDTQYF.

The J gene is TRBJ1-6, the V gene TRBV5-6; D not resolved. This CDR3 is 13 amino acids long. V lost 4 bases and J 9 bases, leaving 11 bases between the germline ends. The germline CDR1 and CDR2 sequences are SGHDT and YYEEEE. The CDR3 nucleotides read TGTGCCAGCAGCCCCGGGTCGGGTTCACCCCTCCACTTT. It yields the protein CASSPGSGSPLHF.

This sequence joins TRBV7-3 and TRBJ1-3, with 7 bases lining up with TRBD1. J was trimmed by 4 bases and V by 2 bases; bases with no gene match: 11. The germline V gene encodes CDR1 SGHTA and CDR2 FQGTGA. The CDR3 totals 17 residues. CDR3 in amino acids: CASSLGGRGLKGNTIYF. In DNA form, the CDR3 reads TGTGCCAGCAGCTTAGGAGGCAGGGGGTTGAAGGGAAACACCATATATTTT.

The rearrangement joins TRBV9 to TRBJ2-2; a possible D gene is TRBD1 (5 bases). CDR3 length equals 15 residues. V lost 5 bases, J lost 4 bases, and 15 bases lay in between. Germline V lookup: CDR1 SGDLS, CDR2 YYNGEE. The CDR3, as DNA: TGTGCCAGCAGTAGGGGTCTCACCCCCACCGGGGAGCTGTTTTTT. Translated, it gives CASSRGLTPTGELFF. The full variable domain, its missing parts supplied by reference TRBV9 and TRBJ2-2, is DSGVTQTPKHLITATGQRVTLRCSPRSGDLSVYWYQQSLDQGLQFLIQYYNGEERAKGNILERFSAQQFPDLHSELNLSSLELGDSALYFCASSRGLTPTGELFFGEGSRLTVL.

The chain links TRBV19 to TRBJ1-6; possible D gene TRBD1, 5 bases. Trimming pared 5 bases from V and 6 bases from J, leaving 11 bases between. Germline values: CDR1 LNHDA, CDR2 SQIVND (reference sequence). The CDR3 length is 14 residues. As DNA, the CDR3 is TGTGCCAGTAGTCTCGGGGGGGGTAATTCACCCCTCCACTTT. This translates into CASSLGGGNSPLHF.

This clone turned up a few times. This chain's CDR3 is CASSRTGGFSNQPQHF. As DNA, the CDR3 is TGTGCCAGCAGTCGGACAGGGGGGTTTAGCAATCAGCCCCAGCATTTT. The chain combines TRBV28 with TRBJ1-5; 10 positions agree with TRBD1. Germline V gene data show CDR1 as MDHEN and CDR2 as SYDVKM. The CDR3 contains 16 residues. V lost 5 bases to trimming and J lost 0 bases; unmatched junction nucleotides: 4.

Of note for this clone: Germline is not matched at one junction end, which may reflect a read error. The chain has TRBV7-9 and TRBJ2-7; TRBD2 might be the D (5 bases). The CDR3 is made up of 12 amino acids. From germline, CDR1 is SEHNR and CDR2 FQNEAQ (reference sequence). CDR3 sequence: CSSSLGVYEQYF. In nucleotides, the CDR3 is TGTTCCAGCAGCCTCGGGGTCTACGAGCAGTACTTC.

The chain employs TRBV9 and TRBJ2-5, with TRBD1 matching over 10 bases. Germline V lookup: CDR1 SGDLS, CDR2 YYNGEE. The CDR3 totals 15 residues. V was pared by 0 bases and J by 4 bases, with 3 bases of the junction left unmatched. This CDR3 is CASSVGQGARETQYF. In nucleotides, the CDR3 is TGTGCCAGCAGCGTAGGACAGGGGGCGCGAGAGACCCAGTACTTC. The entire variable domain, with the rest obtained from reference TRBV9 and TRBJ2-5, is as follows: DSGVTQTPKHLITATGQRVTLRCSPRSGDLSVYWYQQSLDQGLQFLIQYYNGEERAKGNILERFSAQQFPDLHSELNLSSLELGDSALYFCASSVGQGARETQYFGPGTRLLVL.

This clone was observed a few times. This chain joins TRBV5-1 and TRBJ2-2, with 8 bases that match TRBD2. Per germline, CDR1 SGHRS and CDR2 YFSETQ. The junction had 9 bases not matched to a gene; V was cut back by 4 bases and J by 7 bases. The CDR3 is 15 residues long. CDR3 in amino acids: CASSPHEAGVGELFF. For the CDR3, the DNA is TGCGCCAGCAGCCCACACGAAGCGGGAGTCGGGGAGCTGTTTTTT.

Written as DNA, the CDR3 is TGTGCCAGCAGCCTAGGGACTAGCGGCACAGATACGCAGTATTTT. This codes for CASSLGTSGTDTQYF. The chain combines TRBV11-3 with TRBJ2-3, with TRBD2 identical over 10 bases. Trimming at V came to 5 bases and at J to 1 base, leaving 3 bases not matched to a gene. The germline gives CDR1 SGHNT, CDR2 YENEEA. There are 15 residues in the CDR3.

This chain links TRBV7-9 with TRBJ2-5; 7 bases line up with TRBD1. Unmatched junction bases numbered 9, after V lost 6 bases and J lost 2 bases. The CDR3 is 15 amino acids. Germline CDR1 is SEHNR and CDR2 is FQNEAQ (reference sequence). In DNA form, the CDR3 reads TGTGCCAGCAGACGGGGATGGGACAGTCAAGAGACCCAGTACTTC. Translating gives CASRRGWDSQETQYF.

J is TRBJ2-1 and V is TRBV7-9, with D possibly TRBD1 on 5 matching bases. Trimming left V 0 bases short and J 9 bases short, with 9 bases between. The CDR3 is 13 residues long. The germline gives CDR1 SEHNR, CDR2 FQNEAQ (reference sequence). The DNA of the CDR3 is TGTGCCAGCAGCTTAGCTTTTACAGGTGAGCAGTTCTTC. This encodes CASSLAFTGEQFF.

This sequence joins TRBV5-4 and TRBJ1-1, with D hard to call. This CDR3 has 13 amino acids. V gave up 2 bases and J gave up 1 base, with 6 bases separating them. Germline CDR1 is SGHNT and CDR2 is YYREEE (reference sequence). In DNA, the CDR3 is TGTGCCAGCAGCTTAGCAGGGAACACTGAAGCTTTCTTT. Translated, it gives CASSLAGNTEAFF.

The chain recombines TRBV5-1 with TRBJ1-1, with 7 bases identical to TRBD1. Trimming cost V 4 bases and J 11 bases; bases outside gene matches: 14. There are 14 residues in the CDR3. Germline values: CDR1 SGHRS, CDR2 YFSETQ. The CDR3 region has the DNA TGCGCCAGCAGCCCCGGGAACAGGGGAGTGGAGGCTTTCTTT. It encodes CASSPGNRGVEAFF.

V is TRBV10-3 and J is TRBJ2-7; tentative D call: TRBD2 (5 bases). The ends were cut back, 10 bases at V and 1 base at J, with 8 bases in the middle. This CDR3 spans 11 amino acids. Germline V CDR1 and CDR2: ENHRY, SYGVKD. CDR3 bases: TGTGCCACCGGGGTTTCCTACGAGCAGTACTTC. Translated, it gives CATGVSYEQYF.

The chain carries TRBV21-1 and TRBJ2-5; the table assigns TRBD2, which was not confirmed against the DNA. TRBV21-1 constitutes a pseudogene. The length of the CDR3 is 16 residues. The CDR3: CASSKGGGAGIETQYF. For the CDR3, the DNA is TGTGCCAGCAGCAAAGGGGGAGGGGCGGGGATAGAGACCCAGTACTTC.

The gene calls are TRBV6-6 and TRBJ2-7; D may be TRBD1 (5 bases). The germline V and J ends were trimmed by 0 bases and 2 bases, with 8 bases remaining between them. CDR3 length equals 14 residues. CDR1 is MNHNY and CDR2 is SVGAGI in the germline V gene (reference sequence). CDR3 amino acids: CASSYSTRAYEQYF. For the CDR3, the DNA is TGTGCCAGCAGTTACTCGACCAGGGCCTACGAGCAGTACTTC.

V is TRBV7-9 and J is TRBJ1-1, with TRBD1 matching over 8 bases. In germline, CDR1 is SEHNR, CDR2 FQNEAQ (reference sequence). The CDR3 has 15 amino acids. J lost 1 base, V lost 4 bases, and 5 bases had no gene match. The CDR3 protein is CASSSTGGWNTEAFF. CDR3 sequence (DNA): TGTGCCAGCAGCTCAACAGGGGGGTGGAACACTGAAGCTTTCTTT.

The V gene is TRBV6-5, the J gene TRBJ1-1, with 8 nucleotides matching TRBD1. V dropped 4 bases and J dropped 7; count of bases not matched to a gene: 5. CDR3 length equals 13 residues. The germline V gene has CDR1 MNHEY and CDR2 SVGAGI. CDR3 bases: TGTGCCAGCAGTTTACAGGGGGAAGTTGAAGCTTTCTTT. Amino acids: CASSLQGEVEAFF.

The chain joins TRBV7-6 to TRBJ2-3, with TRBD1 as a possible D gene (5 bases). The germline V and J ends were trimmed by 0 bases and 2 bases, with 9 bases remaining between them. The CDR3 length is 15 residues. The V gene's germline CDR1 is SGHVS and CDR2 FNYEAQ. CDR3 in amino acids: CASSLAPDNTDTQYF. CDR3 nucleotides: TGTGCCAGCAGCTTAGCCCCGGACAACACAGATACGCAGTATTTT.

This sequence joins TRBV6-5 and TRBJ2-3; 7 bases match TRBD1. CDR1 and CDR2 (germline): MNHEY, SVGAGI. The CDR3 runs 16 residues. Trimming cost V 2 bases and J 8 bases; bases outside gene matches: 13. CDR3 region: CASSYRGQQKMGTQYF. The DNA for the CDR3 is TGTGCCAGCAGTTACCGGGGACAGCAAAAAATGGGTACGCAGTATTTT.

The chain recombines TRBV7-8 with TRBJ1-6, with unresolved D. The germline CDR1 and CDR2 sequences are SGHVS and FQNEAQ. V lost 1 base, J lost 13 bases, and 17 bases lay in between. The CDR3 is made up of 15 amino acids. CDR3 loop: CASSLVAARSFPLHF. CDR3 nucleotide sequence: TGTGCCAGCAGCTTAGTCGCGGCCCGATCATTCCCCCTCCACTTT.

This clone came up a few times. V is TRBV27 and J is TRBJ2-3; TRBD2 is a possible D gene (6 bases). The V and J ends lost 8 bases and 9 bases respectively, with 21 bases between them. CDR1 is MNHEY and CDR2 is SMNVEV in the germline V gene (reference sequence). The CDR3 loop spans 14 amino acids. This CDR3 is CASSSPRTAGTQYF. CDR3 sequence (DNA): TGTGCCAGCTCCTCTCCAAGGACGGCGGGGACGCAGTATTTT.